This T cell receptor (beta chain) comes out of a study of cytomegalovirus exposure and HLA in healthy donors. Germline V CDR1 and CDR2: SGHDN, FVKESK. V shed 4 bases, J shed 3 bases, and the junction held 9 bases outside the gene matches. CDR3 length equals 16 residues. Concerning this clone itself: Its specificity is unknown.

In the PCR, 60 Vbeta and 13 Jbeta primers were used. Sequencing was performed with immunoSEQ multiplex PCR; in TCRdb, only in-frame clones are kept and a portion is missing. The data show about 250,000 clones, roughly two thirds seen once. Whole-study findings and limits: Researchers left out some V segments, among them TRBV6-2 and TRBV6-3, as indistinguishable. There was a cluster of highly shared sequence variants that was likely a sequencing artifact.

The donors gave bone marrow, and they were healthy. Although they were nominally healthy when sampled, donors likely had unrecorded immune exposures. Material for sequencing was PBMCs. This chain connects TRBV14 to TRBJ2-5, with 9 bases aligning to TRBD1. The source is a female donor in good health and CMV-seronegative. Written as DNA, the CDR3 is TGTGCCAGCAGCCGCTCCGGGACAGGGCTAGAAGAGACCCAGTACTTC. Translating it yields CASSRSGTGLEETQYF.